One sample yielded the 30 T cell receptor beta chains listed below, sequenced in a study of regulatory T cells in long-lasting Graves disease. Construction of the TCR beta libraries employed iRepertoire HTBI primers in conjunction with Arm-PCR of CDR3 regions. TCRdb reprocessed the multiplex PCR reads with MiXCR, giving one entry per CDR3 protein. The sample gives under 500,000 distinct CDR3 sequences, roughly 17% of which show up once; around a tenth is in the top ten. Time point indicated: newly diagnosed GD, antithyroid drugs for less than 3 months. The TCR library was prepared using RNA isolated from PBMCs. The same sample was also studied in work on T cells in Graves' hyperthyroidism and ophthalmopathy.

This sample comprised peripheral blood mononuclear cells (PBMCs), obtained at new diagnosis, from a patient treated with antithyroid drugs. These receptors came from a woman aged 25 to 45 with Graves disease.

The rearrangement joins TRBV29-1 to TRBJ2-1; weak D call: TRBD1 (6 bases). This CDR3 has 15 residues. Trimming took off 7 bases at V and 2 bases at J, with 18 bases between the two ends. Germline values: CDR1 SQVTM, CDR2 ANQGSEA. The CDR3 nucleotides are TGCAGCGCATGGACAGATAGGCGCCCCTACAATGAGCAGTTCTTC. This sequence encodes CSAWTDRRPYNEQFF.

V gene TRBV2 combines with J gene TRBJ2-7, with 12 bases aligning to TRBD1. The CDR3 length is 14 residues. Germline V gene sequence: CDR1 SNHLY, CDR2 FYNNEI. V shed 6 bases and J 7 bases; nucleotides not matched to a gene: 7. CDR3 in DNA: TGTGCCAGCAGGGGACAGGGGGCCTTCAATGAGCAGTACTTC. Protein sequence: CASRGQGAFNEQYF.

This clonotype has a count of ten or more. The chain links TRBV15 to TRBJ2-1; tentative D call: TRBD2 (6 bases). The CDR3 has 13 residues. Looked up from germline, CDR1 is LNHNV and CDR2 is YYDKDF (reference sequence). Trimming left V 1 base short and J 9 bases short, with 10 bases between. This chain's CDR3 is CATSRVRGAEQFF. The CDR3, as DNA: TGTGCCACCAGCAGAGTGCGGGGAGCTGAGCAGTTCTTC.

The chain uses TRBV7-8 and TRBJ1-6, with 7 nucleotides matching TRBD1. V shed 1 base, J shed 4 bases, and the junction held 4 bases outside the gene matches. Germline CDR1 SGHVS, CDR2 FQNEAQ. The CDR3 is 16 amino acids. The CDR3 coding sequence is TGTGCCAGCAGCTTAGAGGGGACAGAGTATAATTCACCCCTCCACTTT. Protein: CASSLEGTEYNSPLHF.

V is TRBV5-6 and J is TRBJ1-2; D remains unclear. CDR1 SGHDT and CDR2 YYEEEE come from the germline V gene. V lost 2 bases and J lost 2, with 19 bases in between. The CDR3 is made up of 17 amino acids. The CDR3 here is CASSLLAERGTNYGYTF. The DNA for the CDR3 is TGTGCCAGCAGCTTATTGGCAGAACGGGGTACCAACTATGGCTACACCTTC.

A word on this clonotype: This clone may be a read error of a much larger clone one base away. The V and J genes are TRBV7-6 and TRBJ1-3; D is ambiguous. With 5 bases removed from V and 6 bases from J, the gap between germline ends came to 8 bases. Per germline, CDR1 SGHVS and CDR2 FNYEAQ. The CDR3 is 12 amino acids. The CDR3 protein is CASSLPENTIYF. DNA of the CDR3: TGTGCCAGCAGCCTTCCTGAAAACACCATATATTTT.

This clonotype occurred a few times. The junction differs from germline at one of its ends, possibly a read error. The chain employs TRBV6-2 or TRBV6-3 and TRBJ2-1; 10 nucleotides line up with TRBD2. Looked up from germline, CDR1 is MNHEY and CDR2 is SVGEGT. CDR3 length: 17 amino acids. The CDR3 is CTSSHNPASGSSHEQFF. The CDR3 DNA sequence: TGTACCAGCAGTCACAACCCAGCTAGCGGGAGTTCCCATGAGCAGTTCTTC.

In this sample, this clonotype turned up many times. V is TRBV5-1 and J is TRBJ2-1; no clear D. CDR3 length: 13 amino acids. The germline V gene encodes CDR1 SGHRS and CDR2 YFSETQ. The ends were cut back, 0 bases at V and 8 bases at J, with 9 bases in the middle. The CDR3 protein is CASSLAGVDEQFF. CDR3 DNA: TGCGCCAGCAGCTTGGCGGGTGTCGATGAGCAGTTCTTC. The full variable domain, its missing parts supplied by reference TRBV5-1 and TRBJ2-1, is KAGVTQTPRYLIKTRGQQVTLSCSPISGHRSVSWYQQTPGQGLQFLFEYFSETQRNKGNFPGRFSGRQFSNSRSEMNVSTLELGDSALYLCASSLAGVDEQFFGPGTRLTVL.

This clonotype has ten or more counts. V is TRBV29-1 and J is TRBJ2-1; 11 positions match TRBD2. J gave up 5 bases and V 4 bases, and 4 bases lay outside the gene matches. The V gene's germline CDR1 is SQVTM and CDR2 ANQGSEA. The CDR3 has 14 amino acids. CDR3 in amino acids: CSVGEGLADNEQFF. In DNA, the CDR3 is TGCAGCGTTGGTGAGGGACTAGCGGACAATGAGCAGTTCTTC.

This clonotype showed up many times. V usage is TRBV10-3 and J usage is TRBJ2-2; D gene unclear. The ends were cut back, 7 bases at V and 3 bases at J, with 12 bases in the middle. CDR1 is ENHRY and CDR2 is SYGVKD in the germline V gene. This CDR3 has 14 amino acids. This CDR3 reads CAIMVSIHTGELFF. The DNA of the CDR3 is TGTGCCATCATGGTTAGCATTCACACCGGGGAGCTGTTTTTT.

This clonotype was counted at least ten times. The V call is TRBV5-1, the J call TRBJ2-3, with TRBD1 identical over 7 bases. V gave up 0 bases and J gave up 5 bases; unmatched junction bases: 9. Germline V CDR1 and CDR2: SGHRS, YFSETQ. CDR3 length: 16 residues. CDR3 nucleotides: TGCGCCAGCAGCTTGGATGGAAGGGGGCTTGTAGATACGCAGTATTTT. As protein: CASSLDGRGLVDTQYF.

The J gene is TRBJ1-2, the V gene TRBV6-1, with 10 bases identical to TRBD1. This CDR3 has 13 amino acids. From germline, CDR1 is MNHNS and CDR2 SASEGT. V dropped 8 bases and J dropped 6; count of bases not matched to a gene: 6. The CDR3 DNA is TGTGCCAGCCAAAGGGGACAGGGGAATGGCTACACCTTC. Its translation is CASQRGQGNGYTF.

The chain recombines TRBV28 with TRBJ1-3; D unclear. The length of the CDR3 is 19 residues. Between the trimmed V and J ends, which lost 6 bases and 4 bases, there was a span of 28 bases. Germline V gene data show CDR1 as MDHEN and CDR2 as SYDVKM. CDR3 region: CASSFMSPDMGTRGNTIYF. Here the CDR3 DNA reads TGTGCCAGCAGCTTTATGAGTCCCGACATGGGTACGAGGGGAAACACCATATATTTT.

This clonotype was observed at least ten times. The genes are TRBV11-2 and TRBJ2-2, with TRBD1 as a possible D gene (6 bases). CDR1 is SGHAT and CDR2 is FQNNGV in the germline V gene. Trimming took 3 bases from V and 4 from J, leaving 21 bases between them. The CDR3 totals 18 residues. CDR3 in amino acids: CASSLLFAQGLGTGELFF. CDR3 DNA sequence: TGTGCCAGCAGCTTGTTATTCGCACAGGGTCTGGGCACCGGGGAGCTGTTTTTT.

In regard to this clonotype: A much bigger clone sits one base away, suggesting this may be a read error. The chain's CDR3 is CASSFGGGYTF. The DNA of the CDR3 is TGTGCCAGCAGCTTTGGGGGTGGCTACACCTTC. This chain uses TRBV28 with TRBJ1-2, with a weak D call TRBD1 (5 bases). The CDR3 loop spans 11 amino acids. From germline, CDR1 is MDHEN and CDR2 SYDVKM. Deletions cut 6 bases from V and 7 bases from J, with 9 bases between.

About this clonotype itself: Germline is not matched at one junction end, which may reflect a read error. J is TRBJ2-1 and V is TRBV11-2, with D unclear. Germline-derived CDR1 and CDR2 are SGHAT and FQNNGV. The length of the CDR3 is 13 residues. The CDR3 protein is CASGLEAGFVQFF. CDR3 nucleotides: TGTGCCAGCGGCTTAGAGGCTGGGTTCGTGCAGTTCTTC.

In this sample, this clonotype turned up many times. This chain connects TRBV20-1 to TRBJ1-1; TRBD1 is a possible D gene (5 bases). The CDR3 spans 13 residues. The V and J ends lost 4 bases and 3 bases respectively, with 12 bases between them. Per the germline V gene, CDR1 is DFQATT and CDR2 is SNEGSKA (reference sequence). CDR3: CSAKKQVDTEAFF. The CDR3 region has the DNA TGCAGTGCTAAAAAACAGGTGGACACTGAAGCTTTCTTT.

This clonotype was observed at least ten times. V gene TRBV28 combines with J gene TRBJ1-2; no clear D gene. The CDR3 loop spans 14 amino acids. Germline CDR1 and CDR2: MDHEN and SYDVKM. Between the trimmed V and J ends, which lost 6 bases and 2 bases, there was a span of 13 bases. CDR3 protein: CASSLGPGNYGYTF. CDR3 nucleotide sequence: TGTGCCAGCAGCTTAGGGCCAGGCAACTATGGCTACACCTTC.

Turning to this clonotype: Just one base apart from a much larger clone, this may be a read error. The rearrangement uses TRBV28 and TRBJ2-3; no clear D gene. Germline V gene data show CDR1 as MDHEN and CDR2 as SYDVKM. The CDR3 is made up of 15 amino acids. Trimming cost V 5 bases and J 3 bases, with 15 bases left between them. In nucleotides, the CDR3 is TGTGCCAGCAGTATTGAAAACTCCGGGACAGATACGCAGTATTTT. This encodes CASSIENSGTDTQYF.

This clonotype occurred many times. The gene calls are TRBV10-3 and TRBJ2-3, with D uncertain. The CDR3 runs to 14 residues. The V end was cut by 4 bases, the J end by 0 bases, with 8 bases between. Germline V lookup: CDR1 ENHRY, CDR2 SYGVKD. CDR3 DNA: TGTGCCATCAGTGGATTAAAAAGCACAGATACGCAGTATTTT. It is translated as CAISGLKSTDTQYF.

The chain combines TRBV19 with TRBJ2-1, with 9 bases fitting TRBD2. With 4 bases clipped from V and 5 bases from J, the junction kept 6 bases outside the gene matches. The CDR3 runs 15 residues. Germline-derived CDR1 and CDR2 are LNHDA and SQIVND (reference sequence). The chain's CDR3 is CASSKGTSKHNEQFF. As DNA, the CDR3 is TGTGCCAGTAGTAAAGGGACTAGCAAACACAATGAGCAGTTCTTC. Together with reference TRBV19 and TRBJ2-1, the CDR3 gives the full variable domain: DGGITQSPKYLFRKEGQNVTLSCEQNLNHDAMYWYRQDPGQGLRLIYYSQIVNDFQKGDIAEGYSVSREKKESFPLTVTSAQKNPTAFYLCASSKGTSKHNEQFFGPGTRLTVL.

The CDR3 bases are TGTGCCAGCAGCTTGGTGAGCCAGGCCTATGGCTACACCTTC. This gives the protein CASSLVSQAYGYTF. This sequence joins TRBV5-5 and TRBJ1-2; D is ambiguous. The CDR3 length is 14 residues. Germline V gene lookup returns CDR1 SGHKS and CDR2 YYEKEE (reference sequence). V lost 0 bases to trimming and J lost 4 bases, with 10 bases between them.

This clonotype appeared a few times. The rearrangement links TRBV9 to TRBJ2-7; D is perhaps TRBD1 (5 bases). The CDR3 runs to 15 residues. V was clipped by 4 bases and J by 3 bases, with 17 bases between them. The germline V gene has CDR1 SGDLS and CDR2 YYNGEE. CDR3 protein: CASSPSERQGYEQYF. CDR3 nucleotides: TGTGCCAGCAGCCCCTCCGAGCGCCAGGGCTACGAGCAGTACTTC.

This clonotype was picked up many times. The chain combines TRBV20-1 with TRBJ2-1, with 7 bases that match TRBD1. Germline V CDR1 and CDR2: DFQATT, SNEGSKA (reference sequence). CDR3 length: 13 amino acids. The V gene end was trimmed by 5 bases and the J gene end by 8 bases; junction bases not matched to a gene: 9. In DNA, the CDR3 is TGCAGTGCTCCCGGGACAGAGAGTGATGAGCAGTTCTTC. This sequence encodes CSAPGTESDEQFF.

This chain connects TRBV20-1 to TRBJ1-2, with D unresolved. Deletions cut 0 bases from V and 5 bases from J, with 19 bases between. The CDR3 contains 16 residues. The germline V gene has CDR1 DFQATT and CDR2 SNEGSKA (reference sequence). The CDR3 DNA reads TGCAGTGCTAGAGATTCCTCATCGACCCATGGGTATGGCTACACCTTC. Protein sequence: CSARDSSSTHGYGYTF.

At least ten counts were recorded for this clonotype. V is TRBV12-5 and J is TRBJ1-1; 10 bases fit TRBD1. V was clipped by 2 bases and J by 5 bases; unmatched bases: 14. The CDR3 spans 18 residues. Germline V gene sequence: CDR1 LGHNT, CDR2 FRNRAP. The CDR3 loop reads CASGLRLGTGAGWTEAFF. CDR3 coding DNA: TGTGCTAGTGGTTTGAGGTTGGGGACAGGGGCGGGGTGGACTGAAGCTTTCTTT.

This rearrangement joins TRBV9 to TRBJ2-1; no definite D call. This CDR3 region has 11 residues. Looked up from germline, CDR1 is SGDLS and CDR2 is YYNGEE. Trimming removed 4 bases from V and 12 bases from J, with 11 bases in between. The CDR3 is CASSSRSGQFF. CDR3 sequence (DNA): TGTGCCAGCAGCTCCCGGTCAGGGCAGTTCTTC.

The table lists this clonotype with a few counts. A much larger clonotype is one base distant, so this may be a read error. This chain connects TRBV6-2 or TRBV6-3 to TRBJ2-6; 7 bases align to TRBD2. Germline CDR1 is MNHEY and CDR2 is SVGEGT. The CDR3 runs 16 residues. V shed 3 bases, J shed 3 bases, and the junction held 5 bases outside the gene matches. The CDR3 is CASSYGGSYGANVLTF. As DNA, the CDR3 is TGTGCCAGCAGTTATGGCGGGAGCTATGGGGCCAACGTCCTGACTTTC.

A note on this clonotype: This may arise from a read error, as a much more abundant clone is one base away. J is TRBJ2-1 and V is TRBV11-2, with 9 bases fitting TRBD2. The DNA matches TRBJ2-4 better at its end, which makes the J call doubtful. Germline CDR1 and CDR2: SGHAT and FQNNGV. The CDR3 runs 17 residues. CDR3: CASSPRWTSEAKNIQYF. DNA for the CDR3: TGTGCCAGCAGCCCCCGATGGACTAGCGAAGCCAAAAACATTCAGTACTTC.

This clonotype was counted many times. The CDR3 coding sequence is TGTGCCAGCAGCCACAGCGGACAGGGCGGTGGCTACACCTTC. It is translated as CASSHSGQGGGYTF. J is TRBJ1-2 and V is TRBV3-1, with 8 bases that match TRBD1. The CDR3 loop spans 14 amino acids. V gave up 3 bases and J gave up 7 bases; unmatched junction bases: 7. Germline values: CDR1 LGHDT, CDR2 YNNKEL (reference sequence).